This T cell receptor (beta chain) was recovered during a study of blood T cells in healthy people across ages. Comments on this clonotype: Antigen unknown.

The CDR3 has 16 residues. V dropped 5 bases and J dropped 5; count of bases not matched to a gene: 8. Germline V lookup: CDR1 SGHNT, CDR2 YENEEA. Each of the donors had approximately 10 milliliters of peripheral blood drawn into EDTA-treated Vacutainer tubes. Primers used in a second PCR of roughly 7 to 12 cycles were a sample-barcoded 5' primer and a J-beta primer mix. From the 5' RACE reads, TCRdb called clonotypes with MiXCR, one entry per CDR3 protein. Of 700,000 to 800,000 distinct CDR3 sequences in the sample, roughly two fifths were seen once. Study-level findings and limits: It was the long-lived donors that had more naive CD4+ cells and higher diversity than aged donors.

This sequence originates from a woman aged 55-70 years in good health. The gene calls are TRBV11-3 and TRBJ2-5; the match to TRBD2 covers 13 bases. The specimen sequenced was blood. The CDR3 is CASSRLAGGEVETQYF. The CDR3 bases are TGTGCCAGCAGCCGACTAGCGGGAGGCGAAGTGGAGACCCAGTACTTC.